These T cell receptor beta chains were read from a single sample in a study of blood T cell dynamics during melanoma immunotherapy. Some clones are missing from TCRdb's copy, which holds only in-frame ones; the method was immunoSEQ multiplex PCR. The profile shows about 13,000 clones, around nine tenths of them singletons. The sequencing here drew on blood, taken from a patient treated with checkpoint blockade. These receptor sequences come from a human donor with melanoma. The CDR3 runs from the conserved cysteine through the conserved F or W. A D gene is named only where the DNA matches it firmly. Clone size is shown for a subset of rows, as once, few, many or a class of expanded clone.

>.|TRBV6-5|15|TRBJ2-7|.
CASSSPGGSSYEQYF
TGTGCCAGCAGTTCTCCCGGAGGTTCCTCCTACGAGCAGTACTTC
>TRBD1|TRBV6-5|14|TRBJ2-1|.
CASSRTGGINEQFF
TGTGCCAGCAGTCGGACAGGGGGCATTAATGAGCAGTTCTTC
>.|TRBV27|16|TRBJ2-2|.
CASSTRTIRHGGELFF
TGTGCCAGCAGTACCCGGACAATTCGGCATGGCGGGGAGCTGTTTTTT
>.|TRBV4-3|15|TRBJ2-7|once
CASSQGRAPSHEQYF
TGCGCCAGCAGCCAAGGGAGAGCCCCCTCCCACGAGCAGTACTTC
>.|TRBV5-1|14|TRBJ1-6|once
CASRQGPFSSPLHF
TGCGCCAGCAGACAGGGACCTTTTAGTTCACCCCTCCACTTT
>TRBD2|TRBV11-2|16|TRBJ2-1|.
CASSLGKLAGVNEQFF
TGTGCCAGCAGCTTAGGAAAACTAGCGGGAGTCAATGAGCAGTTCTTC
>.|TRBV6-5|14|TRBJ1-1|.
CASRQGPMNTEAFF
TGTGCCAGCAGACAGGGACCCATGAACACTGAAGCTTTCTTT
>.|TRBV5-1|15|TRBJ2-7|.
CASSLGVERLYEQYF
TGCGCCAGCAGCTTGGGGGTGGAGCGGCTATACGAGCAGTACTTC
>TRBD2|TRBV11-2|16|TRBJ2-7|.
CASSLNLREGSYEQYF
TGTGCCAGCAGCCTTAACTTGCGGGAGGGTTCCTACGAGCAGTACTTC
>.|TRBV6-6|15|TRBJ1-1|.
CASSYSREMNTEAFF
TGTGCCAGCAGTTACTCGAGAGAAATGAACACTGAAGCTTTCTTT
>TRBD1|TRBV19|16|TRBJ1-1|.
CASSMLGQGSNTEAFF
TGTGCCAGTAGTATGCTGGGACAGGGGTCGAACACTGAAGCTTTCTTT
>TRBD1|TRBV5-8|15|TRBJ2-5|.
CASSLLGQGAREQYF
TGTGCCAGCAGCTTGCTTGGACAGGGGGCCCGGGAGCAGTACTTC
>.|TRBV2|14|TRBJ2-2|.
CASIYQTNTGELFF
TGTGCCAGCATATACCAGACGAACACCGGGGAGCTGTTTTTT
>TRBD1|TRBV29-1|12|TRBJ2-7|.
CSVVGQGVEQYF
TGCAGCGTTGTGGGACAGGGGGTCGAGCAGTACTTC
>.|TRBV7-2|14|TRBJ2-7|.
CASSRSQPPFEQYF
TGTGCCAGCAGCCGGTCCCAACCCCCCTTCGAGCAGTACTTC
>.|TRBV7-9|12|TRBJ2-7|.
CASSLTPPEQYF
TGTGCCAGCAGCTTAACCCCTCCCGAGCAGTACTTC
>TRBD1|TRBV6-1|17|TRBJ1-2|.
CASSAGSGTGGAYGYTF
TGTGCCAGCAGTGCGGGCTCCGGGACAGGGGGTGCGTATGGCTACACCTTC
>.|TRBV27|16|TRBJ1-1|.
CASSLSRYGTNTEAFF
TGTGCCAGCAGTTTATCGAGGTACGGGACTAACACTGAAGCTTTCTTT
>.|TRBV7-9|13|TRBJ1-1|.
CASSLGVTTEAFF
TGTGCCAGCAGCTTAGGGGTGACCACTGAAGCTTTCTTT
>.|TRBV5-6|15|TRBJ2-7|.
CASSLAGRSSYEQYF
TGTGCCAGCAGCTTGGCCGGGCGGAGCTCCTACGAGCAGTACTTC
>TRBD1|TRBV9|13|TRBJ1-1|.
CASSTRTGAEAFF
TGTGCCAGCAGCACAAGGACAGGGGCTGAAGCTTTCTTT
>.|TRBV18|15|TRBJ1-1|few
CASSPPNILNTEAFF
TGTGCCAGCTCACCACCGAATATACTGAACACTGAAGCTTTCTTT
>.|TRBV30|12|TRBJ1-5|.
CAWSGLDQPQHF
TGTGCCTGGAGTGGGTTAGATCAGCCCCAGCATTTT
>TRBD2|TRBV12-5|14|TRBJ2-7|few
CASGETGTTYEQYF
TGTGCTAGTGGCGAGACTGGGACTACCTACGAGCAGTACTTC
>.|TRBV10-2|15|TRBJ2-1|.
CASSESGRVYNEQFF
TGCGCCAGCAGTGAGTCAGGCAGGGTCTACAATGAGCAGTTCTTC
>.|TRBV11-2|13|TRBJ2-7|.
CASSLEGYYEQYF
TGTGCCAGCAGCTTAGAAGGGTACTACGAGCAGTACTTC
>.|TRBV19|17|TRBJ2-4|once
CASSQVNRQLAKNIQYF
TGTGCCAGTAGTCAAGTAAACAGACAGCTAGCCAAAAACATTCAGTACTTC
>TRBD2|TRBV9|16|TRBJ2-2|.
CASSPIAGGNTGELFF
TGTGCCAGCAGCCCAATAGCGGGAGGGAACACCGGGGAGCTGTTTTTT
>.|TRBV6-5|12|TRBJ1-2|.
CASSYGVYGYTF
TGTGCCAGCAGTTACGGGGTTTATGGCTACACCTTC
>.|TRBV7-2|12|TRBJ2-7|.
CASSSQAQEQYF
TGTGCCAGCAGCTCACAGGCTCAGGAGCAGTACTTC
>.|TRBV7-2|15|TRBJ1-4|.
CASSFTGTTNEKLFF
TGTGCCAGCAGCTTCACAGGAACAACTAATGAAAAACTGTTTTTT
>.|TRBV7-3|13|TRBJ2-1|.
CASSPIADGEQFF
TGTGCCAGCAGCCCCATTGCAGATGGTGAGCAGTTCTTC
>.|TRBV5-8|13|TRBJ1-1|.
CASSYQTRTEAFF
TGTGCCAGCAGCTACCAAACCAGGACTGAAGCTTTCTTT
>.|TRBV6-1|14|TRBJ1-1|.
CASSLEGMNTEAFF
TGTGCCAGCAGTTTGGAGGGCATGAACACTGAAGCTTTCTTT
>.|TRBV7-9|11|TRBJ2-7|.
CASSSPYEQYF
TGTGCCAGCAGCTCCCCCTACGAGCAGTACTTC
>.|TRBV5-5|16|TRBJ2-1|once
CASSRSQGSSYNEQFF
TGTGCCAGCAGCCGGAGTCAGGGAAGCTCCTACAATGAGCAGTTCTTC
>TRBD1|TRBV6-5|15|TRBJ1-1|.
CASRSAGQVTTEAFF
TGTGCCAGCAGGTCCGCGGGACAGGTAACCACTGAAGCTTTCTTT
>.|TRBV7-8|13|TRBJ1-1|.
CASSFLKLGEAFF
TGTGCCAGCAGCTTTCTTAAGCTGGGGGAAGCTTTCTTT
>TRBD2|TRBV7-2|15|TRBJ2-3|.
CASSLYGGSGDTQYF
TGTGCCAGCAGCTTATATGGCGGGAGCGGCGATACGCAGTATTTT
>.|TRBV7-9|15|TRBJ2-7|.
CASSRGSGQGVEQYF
TGTGCCAGCAGTCGCGGTTCAGGGCAGGGTGTCGAGCAGTACTTC
>.|TRBV5-6|14|TRBJ1-2|.
CASSFPGVNYGYTF
TGTGCCAGCAGCTTTCCCGGGGTTAACTATGGCTACACCTTC
>.|TRBV28|14|TRBJ2-1|.
CASSLSVSPAGQFF
TGTGCCAGCAGTTTAAGTGTCTCACCCGCAGGGCAGTTCTTC
>TRBD1|TRBV5-1|17|TRBJ2-1|.
CASSLAAGGFEYNEQFF
TGCGCCAGCAGCTTGGCGGCAGGGGGTTTCGAGTACAATGAGCAGTTCTTC